Listed below are T cell receptor beta chains from one sample, sequenced in a study of OX40 agonist ivuxolimab in advanced cancers. Data came from immunoSEQ multiplex PCR; TCRdb stores just in-frame clones and leaves some out. The sample records approximately 24,000 clones, 84% being singletons. The starting material was CD4+ or CD8+ T cells sorted from blood, obtained in a trial of the OX40 agonist ivuxolimab. These receptors were taken from an adult with an advanced solid tumor such as melanoma, head and neck, liver or kidney cancer. Both conserved end residues are part of each CDR3. Fields, in order: D gene, V gene, clone size, J gene, CDR3 DNA, CDR3 protein. A D gene is named only where the DNA matches it firmly. For some rows the clone size is stated as once, few or many, or as a class when expanded; others skip it.

>-|TRBV6-6|-|TRBJ1-1
TGTGCCAGCAGATTCGACAGTAACACTGAAGCTTTCTTT
CASRFDSNTEAFF
>-|TRBV5-1|-|TRBJ1-1
TGCGCCAGCAGCTTGAGGGGCGGCAACACTGAAGCTTTCTTT
CASSLRGGNTEAFF
>-|TRBV18|-|TRBJ2-2
TGTGCCAGCTCCGCACAGGTGAACACCGGGGAGCTGTTTTTT
CASSAQVNTGELFF
>-|TRBV19|few|TRBJ2-7
TGTGCCAGTAGTATTTCGGGAGTAGAGTACGAGCAGTACTTC
CASSISGVEYEQYF
>TRBD1|TRBV6-5|-|TRBJ2-3
TGTGCCAGCAGTTCGGACAGGGAAGATACGCAGTATTTT
CASSSDREDTQYF
>TRBD2|TRBV7-2|once|TRBJ2-3
TGTGCCAGCAGTATGAAGACTAGCGGATACACAGATACGCAGTATTTT
CASSMKTSGYTDTQYF
>TRBD1|TRBV9|-|TRBJ2-1
TGTGCCAGCAGCGGAGAGGGGGCGTCCTACAATGAGCAGTTCTTC
CASSGEGASYNEQFF
>TRBD2|TRBV19|once|TRBJ2-5
TGTGCCAGTAGTCCAGAGACTAGCGGGAGACCCGAGACCCAGTACTTC
CASSPETSGRPETQYF
>TRBD2|TRBV29-1|-|TRBJ2-1
TGCAGCGCGTTAAATCCGGGACTAGCAGGTGAGCAGTTCTTC
CSALNPGLAGEQFF
>-|TRBV30|-|TRBJ1-3
TGTGCCTGGAGTGTATCCGGAAACACCATATATTTT
CAWSVSGNTIYF
>-|TRBV6-6|-|TRBJ1-1
TGTGCCAGCAGTTACCAGGGACTGAACACTGAAGCTTTCTTT
CASSYQGLNTEAFF
>TRBD1|TRBV2|-|TRBJ2-7
TGTGCCAGCAGTCCGGGACAGGGGGTCTACGAGCAGTACTTC
CASSPGQGVYEQYF